Presented here are 4 T cell receptor beta chains from one specimen sequenced in a study of T cell responses to AZD1222 COVID-19 vaccine. Assay used: immunoSEQ multiplex PCR; TCRdb lists only in-frame clones, some missing. In the table there are about 140,000 clones, around 89% of which are singletons. Here the sequenced sample was peripheral blood, taken on day 0 of AZD1222 vaccination. The origin of the receptors is an adult in good health.

This chain joins TRBV7-9 and TRBJ1-1, with D tentatively TRBD1 (5 bases). CDR1 is SEHNR, CDR2 FQNEAQ, per germline (reference sequence). CDR3 length: 16 residues. V shed 5 bases and J shed 5 bases, with 21 bases lying between them. CDR3 sequence (DNA): TGTGCCAGCAGCCACCTTAAAGGGCAGGGTGGGACTGAAGCTTTCTTT. It codes for CASSHLKGQGGTEAFF.

This CDR3 reads CASSPYRTMNTEAFF. Here the CDR3 DNA reads TGTGCCAGCAGCCCCTACAGAACCATGAACACTGAAGCTTTCTTT. This chain joins TRBV14 and TRBJ1-1; D uncertain. V was trimmed by 4 bases and J by 0 bases, leaving 12 bases between them. Germline CDR1 SGHDN, CDR2 FVKESK. This CDR3 has 15 residues.

The chain has TRBV6-6 and TRBJ1-2; D possibly corresponds to TRBD1 (6 bases). Germline CDR1 reads MNHNY; CDR2 reads SVGAGI (reference sequence). This CDR3 has 13 amino acids. V gave up 0 bases and J gave up 11 bases, with 13 bases separating them. CDR3 residues: CASSYSLDSPYTF. In nucleotides, the CDR3 is TGTGCCAGCAGTTACTCTTTGGACAGCCCTTACACCTTC.

V usage is TRBV28 and J usage is TRBJ2-1; 11 bases align to TRBD2. V shed 6 bases, J shed 7 bases, and the junction held 8 bases outside the gene matches. This CDR3 is built from 15 residues. The germline V gene has CDR1 MDHEN and CDR2 SYDVKM. The chain's CDR3 is CASSTPGTSGNEQFF. CDR3 sequence (DNA): TGTGCCAGCAGCACGCCGGGGACTAGCGGAAATGAGCAGTTCTTC.